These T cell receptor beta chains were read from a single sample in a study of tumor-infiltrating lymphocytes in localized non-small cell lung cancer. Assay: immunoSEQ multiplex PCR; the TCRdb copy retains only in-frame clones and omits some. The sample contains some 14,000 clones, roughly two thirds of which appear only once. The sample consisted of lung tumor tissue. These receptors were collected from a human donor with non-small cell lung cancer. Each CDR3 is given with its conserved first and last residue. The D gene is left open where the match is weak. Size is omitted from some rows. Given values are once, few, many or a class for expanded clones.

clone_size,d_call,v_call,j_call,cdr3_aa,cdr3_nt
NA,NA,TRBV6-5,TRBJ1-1,CASSYISKAFF,TGTGCCAGCAGTTACATTAGTAAAGCTTTCTTT
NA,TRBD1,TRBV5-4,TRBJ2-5,CASSLSDRGWEETQYF,TGTGCCAGCAGCCTGTCGGACAGGGGGTGGGAAGAGACCCAGTACTTC
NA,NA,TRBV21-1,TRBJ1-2,CASRKLLATESYGYTF,TGTGCCAGCAGGAAGCTATTAGCTACAGAAAGCTATGGCTACACCTTC
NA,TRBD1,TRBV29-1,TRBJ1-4,CSVAGTGEGEKLFF,TGCAGCGTTGCCGGGACAGGGGAGGGTGAAAAACTGTTTTTT
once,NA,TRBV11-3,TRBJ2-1,CASSLGTGNEQFF,TGTGCCAGCAGCTTAGGTACAGGGAATGAGCAGTTCTTC
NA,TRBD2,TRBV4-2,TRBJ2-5,CASSSGGGQETQYF,TGTGCCAGCAGCTCGGGAGGGGGCCAAGAGACCCAGTACTTC
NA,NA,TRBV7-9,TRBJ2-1,CASSLGRDDEQFF,TGTGCCAGCAGTTTAGGCAGGGACGATGAGCAGTTCTTC
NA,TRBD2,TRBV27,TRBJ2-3,CASSVMTSGANTQYF,TGTGCCAGCAGTGTGATGACTAGCGGGGCGAATACGCAGTATTTT
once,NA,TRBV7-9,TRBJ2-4,CASSLGIGEKNIQYF,TGTGCCAGCAGCTTAGGCATAGGGGAGAAAAACATTCAGTACTTC
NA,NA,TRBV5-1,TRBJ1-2,CASSLDSQGYTF,TGCGCCAGCAGCTTGGACTCTCAGGGCTACACCTTC
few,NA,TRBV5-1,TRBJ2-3,CASSFPGEDTQYF,TGCGCCAGCAGCTTCCCCGGGGAGGATACGCAGTATTTT
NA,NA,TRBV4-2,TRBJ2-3,CASSQRAERTDTQYF,TGTGCCAGCAGCCAACGAGCGGAGCGCACAGATACGCAGTATTTT
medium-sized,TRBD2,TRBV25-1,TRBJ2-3,CASNLLAGGTDTQYF,TGTGCCAGCAACCTACTAGCGGGGGGCACAGATACGCAGTATTTT
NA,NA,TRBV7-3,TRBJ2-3,CASSLFSSDTQYF,TGTGCCAGCAGCTTATTTAGCTCGGATACGCAGTATTTT
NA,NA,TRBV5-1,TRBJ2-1,CASSPGNEQFF,TGCGCCAGCAGCCCGGGCAATGAGCAGTTCTTC
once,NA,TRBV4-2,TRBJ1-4,CASSQVLGWAGEKLFF,TGTGCCAGCAGCCAAGTATTGGGTTGGGCTGGGGAAAAACTGTTTTTT
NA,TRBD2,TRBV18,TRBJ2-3,CASSAAGADTQYF,TGTGCCAGCTCCGCGGCGGGAGCAGATACGCAGTATTTT
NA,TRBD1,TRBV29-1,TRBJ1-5,CSVVGTANQPQHF,TGCAGCGTTGTCGGGACAGCAAATCAGCCCCAGCATTTT
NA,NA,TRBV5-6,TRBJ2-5,CASSSGLPETQYF,TGTGCCAGCAGCTCAGGACTACCGGAGACCCAGTACTTC
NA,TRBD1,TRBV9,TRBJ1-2,CASSVEPGQGADYGYTF,TGTGCCAGCAGCGTAGAACCGGGACAGGGGGCTGACTATGGCTACACCTTC
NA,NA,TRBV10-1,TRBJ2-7,CASSESGSTYEQYF,TGCGCCAGCAGTGAGTCGGGGTCGACTTACGAGCAGTACTTC
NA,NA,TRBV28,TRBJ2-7,CASSLSTVSYEQYF,TGTGCCAGCAGTTTATCCACAGTCTCCTACGAGCAGTACTTC
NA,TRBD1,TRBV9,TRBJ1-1,CASSSRDSEAFF,TGTGCCAGCAGCTCCCGGGACAGTGAAGCTTTCTTT
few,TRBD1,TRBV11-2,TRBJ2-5,CASSLAPTGGAGETQYF,TGTGCCAGCAGCTTAGCTCCTACAGGGGGCGCGGGAGAGACCCAGTACTTC
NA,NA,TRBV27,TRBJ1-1,CASSLRQNTEAFF,TGTGCCAGCAGTTTAAGGCAGAACACTGAAGCTTTCTTT
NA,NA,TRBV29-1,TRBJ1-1,CSVAEGHTEAFF,TGCAGCGTTGCAGAGGGTCACACTGAAGCTTTCTTT
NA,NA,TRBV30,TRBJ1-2,CAWSRQTNGYTF,TGTGCCTGGAGTCGGCAAACGAATGGCTACACCTTC
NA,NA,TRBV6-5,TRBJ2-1,CATGEGAVRNEQFF,TGTGCCACTGGGGAGGGGGCAGTGAGGAATGAGCAGTTCTTC
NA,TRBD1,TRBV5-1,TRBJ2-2,CASSLLAETGGTGELFF,TGCGCCAGCAGCTTGTTGGCTGAGACAGGGGGTACCGGGGAGCTGTTTTTT
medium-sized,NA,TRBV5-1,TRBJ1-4,CASSTNPQGPVNEKLFF,TGCGCCAGCAGTACCAATCCCCAGGGGCCGGTTAATGAAAAACTGTTTTTT
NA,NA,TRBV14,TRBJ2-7,CASSHEWGTTYEQYF,TGTGCCAGCAGCCATGAGTGGGGGACGACCTACGAGCAGTACTTC
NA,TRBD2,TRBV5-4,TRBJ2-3,CASSLGTSGRTDTQYF,TGTGCCAGCAGCCTAGGGACTAGCGGGAGAACAGATACGCAGTATTTT
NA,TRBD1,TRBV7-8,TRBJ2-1,CASSLGGTGTEQFF,TGTGCCAGCAGCTTAGGAGGGACAGGGACTGAGCAGTTCTTC
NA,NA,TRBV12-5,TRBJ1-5,CASGFGLGSNQPQHF,TGTGCTAGTGGGTTCGGGCTGGGGAGCAATCAGCCCCAGCATTTT
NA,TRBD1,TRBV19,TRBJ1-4,CASSAQTGGNEKLFF,TGTGCCAGTAGTGCTCAGACAGGGGGGAATGAAAAACTGTTTTTT
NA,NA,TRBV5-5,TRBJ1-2,CASSRGGGDYGYTF,TGTGCCAGCAGCAGAGGCGGGGGGGACTATGGCTACACCTTC
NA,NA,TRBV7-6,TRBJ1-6,CASSPDYNSPLHF,TGTGCCAGCAGCCCCGACTATAATTCACCCCTCCACTTT
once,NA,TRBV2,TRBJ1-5,CASSEEGGGQPQHF,TGTGCCAGCAGTGAAGAGGGTGGAGGCCAGCCCCAGCATTTT
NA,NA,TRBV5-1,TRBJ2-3,CASSLSRGTDTQYF,TGCGCCAGCAGCTTGAGCAGGGGCACAGATACGCAGTATTTT
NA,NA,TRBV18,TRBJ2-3,CASSPTGPTDTQYF,TGTGCCAGCTCACCGACGGGACCCACAGATACGCAGTATTTT
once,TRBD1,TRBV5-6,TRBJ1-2,CATLTGGVNYGYTF,TGTGCCACTCTAACAGGGGGAGTCAACTATGGCTACACCTTC
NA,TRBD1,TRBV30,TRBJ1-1,CASQGQSNEAFF,TGTGCCTCACAGGGGCAGAGCAATGAAGCTTTCTTT
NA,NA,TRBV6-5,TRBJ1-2,CASSLFRGLGSGYTF,TGTGCCAGCAGTTTATTTAGGGGGTTGGGATCTGGCTACACCTTC
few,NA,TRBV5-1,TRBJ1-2,CASSLGGPNYGYTF,TGCGCCAGCAGCTTGGGGGGGCCTAACTATGGCTACACCTTC
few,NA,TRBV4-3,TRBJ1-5,CASSQDGTDNQPQHF,TGCGCCAGCAGCCAAGATGGCACAGACAATCAGCCCCAGCATTTT
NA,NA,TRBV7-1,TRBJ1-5,CASSLVNQGFNQPQHF,TGTGCCAGCAGCTTAGTGAACCAGGGCTTCAATCAGCCCCAGCATTTT
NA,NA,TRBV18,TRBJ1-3,CASSPPEGRLGNTIYF,TGTGCCAGCTCACCACCCGAGGGGAGATTGGGAAACACCATATATTTT
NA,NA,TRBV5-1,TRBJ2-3,CASSSEIDTQYF,TGCGCCAGCAGCTCAGAGATAGATACGCAGTATTTT